This T cell receptor beta chain was sequenced during a study of graft-versus-host responses after intestinal transplantation. Study-wide context: Multivisceral, liver-intestinal, or isolated intestinal grafts went to recipients. Tacrolimus and steroids were given for about three years to all recipients after anti-thymocyte globulin induction.

The protocol was immunoSEQ multiplex PCR, while the TCRdb copy is restricted to in-frame clones and leaves out a portion. The data show more than 65,000 clones, 85% to 90% seen once. To note about this clone: Its antigen is not identified.

V lost 3 bases and J lost 3; bases outside the gene matches: 6. The germline gives CDR1 KGHSH, CDR2 LQKENI. CDR3 length: 15 amino acids. The study, taken as a whole, reports: Recipient marrow held GvH clones, some first seen in ileum or blood. GvH clone levels peaked in circulation, and this peak was associated with early post-transplant HvG declines.

The chain recombines TRBV18 with TRBJ2-3, with TRBD1 matching over 7 bases. The clonotype was recovered from a human donor who received an intestinal transplant. Sequences were derived from unstimulated CD4+ T cells sorted from spleen or lymph node cells, sampled before intestinal transplant. CDR3 DNA: TGTGCCAGCTCACCCCTTGACAGGGCTACAGATACGCAGTATTTT. This translates into CASSPLDRATDTQYF.